Presented here are 8 T cell receptor beta chains from one specimen sequenced in a study of Ad26.COV2.S vaccination and SARS-CoV-2 variants. Treatment: some 19 received Ad26.COV2.S at low or high dose, single or two shots; a few received placebo; per-sample allocation not given. Following the first vaccine or placebo injection, samples were taken on day 63. Sequencing used immunoSEQ multiplex PCR; TCRdb keeps in-frame clones, though not all of them. The table has fewer than 800,000 clones, roughly 90% seen once. Material: peripheral blood, obtained in a trial of Ad26.COV2.S vaccine versus placebo. The receptors were gathered from a person aged 18-60 years who received the Ad26.COV2.S COVID-19 vaccine or a placebo.

The rearrangement joins TRBV11-2 to TRBJ2-5, with a possible D match to TRBD2 (6 bases). V was cut by 8 bases and J by 3 bases, with 10 bases left in between. The CDR3 runs to 12 residues. Per germline, CDR1 SGHAT and CDR2 FQNNGV. The CDR3 coding sequence is TGTGCCAGCTCCGGGGGAAAAGAGACCCAGTACTTC. Translation gives CASSGGKETQYF.

The chain combines TRBV27 with TRBJ2-2; D might be TRBD1 or TRBD2, each matching 5 bases. Trimming stripped 4 bases from V and 4 bases from J, with 10 bases between. The CDR3 sequence is 14 residues long. CDR1 MNHEY and CDR2 SMNVEV come from the germline V gene (reference sequence). CDR3 sequence reads: CASSSYGGTGELFF. The CDR3, as DNA: TGTGCCAGCAGTTCATATGGGGGCACCGGGGAGCTGTTTTTT.

This clone was seen only a few times. The chain links TRBV29-1 to TRBJ1-1; no definite D call. Per the germline V gene, CDR1 is SQVTM and CDR2 is ANQGSEA. V was pared by 7 bases and J by 1 base, with 7 bases between. CDR3 length equals 11 residues. The CDR3: CSARENTEAFF. CDR3 sequence (DNA): TGCAGCGCCCGGGAGAACACTGAAGCTTTCTTT.

V gene TRBV6-7 combines with J gene TRBJ1-1; 10 bases map to TRBD1. Being an ORF, TRBV6-7 has a function that is uncertain. The CDR3 is 16 amino acids. V shed 0 bases, J shed 7 bases, and the junction held 8 bases outside the gene matches. The CDR3 nucleotides are TGTGCCAGCAGTTACTCCAGGGACAGGGGAGAGGATGAAGCTTTCTTT. Its protein product is CASSYSRDRGEDEAFF.

To note about this clone: The same CDR3 arises from other DNA sequences in this sample as well. This chain links TRBV19 with TRBJ2-7, with TRBD2 matching over 14 bases. Germline-derived CDR1 and CDR2 are LNHDA and SQIVND (reference sequence). The V segment lost 5 bases and the J segment 3 bases; nucleotides outside the gene matches: 0. This CDR3 contains 14 residues. The CDR3 loop reads CASSGLAGGYEQYF. Here the CDR3 DNA reads TGTGCCAGTAGTGGACTAGCGGGGGGCTACGAGCAGTACTTC.

The chain has TRBV12-3 or TRBV12-4 and TRBJ1-1; D possibly corresponds to TRBD1 (5 bases). The CDR3 contains 13 residues. V was pared by 5 bases and J by 6 bases, with 13 bases between. The CDR3 is CASSRSGLPEAFF. The CDR3 region has the DNA TGTGCCAGCAGTAGATCAGGGCTCCCTGAAGCTTTCTTT.

The rearrangement uses TRBV7-2 and TRBJ1-1; possible D gene TRBD1, 5 bases. This CDR3 contains 14 residues. Trimming removed 5 bases from V and 0 bases from J, with 10 bases in between. Germline loops: CDR1 SGHTA, CDR2 FQGNSA. The CDR3 nucleotides are TGTGCCAGCAGCCGCCGACAGTTGAACACTGAAGCTTTCTTT. Residues: CASSRRQLNTEAFF.

The chain carries TRBV27 and TRBJ1-6; D gene uncertain. The V gene lost 0 bases and the J gene lost 4 bases, with 4 bases spanning the gap. This CDR3 comprises 14 residues. The germline V gene has CDR1 MNHEY and CDR2 SMNVEV (reference sequence). The CDR3 nucleotides read TGTGCCAGCAGTTTATCGGGGTATAATTCACCCCTCCACTTT. It encodes CASSLSGYNSPLHF.